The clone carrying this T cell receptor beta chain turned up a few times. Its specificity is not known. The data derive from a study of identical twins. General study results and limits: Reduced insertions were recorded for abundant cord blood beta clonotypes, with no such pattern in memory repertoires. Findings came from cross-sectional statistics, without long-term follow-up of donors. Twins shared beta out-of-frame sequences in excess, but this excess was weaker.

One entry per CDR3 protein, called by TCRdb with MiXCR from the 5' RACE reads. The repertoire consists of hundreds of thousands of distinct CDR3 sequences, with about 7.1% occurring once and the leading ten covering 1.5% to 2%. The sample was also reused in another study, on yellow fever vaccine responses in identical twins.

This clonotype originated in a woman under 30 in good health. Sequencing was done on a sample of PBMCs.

Here the CDR3 reads CASRGTVSYEQYF. Here the CDR3 DNA reads TGTGCCAGCAGAGGGACAGTCTCCTACGAGCAGTACTTC. The genes are TRBV12-3 or TRBV12-4 and TRBJ2-7; 7 bases line up with TRBD1. Trimming removed 6 bases from V and 0 bases from J; junction bases left unmatched: 2. The CDR3 is 13 amino acids.